The rows below give T cell receptor beta chains drawn from one sample of a study of glioma-infiltrating T cells after dendritic cell vaccination. TCRdb's copy holds only in-frame clones and misses some; the assay was immunoSEQ multiplex PCR. The data hold 65,000 to 80,000 clones, with approximately 80% observed a single time. The material sequenced was blood, taken before dendritic cell vaccination. The source is a human donor with glioblastoma. Both conserved end residues are part of each CDR3. Fields, in order: clone size, CDR3 length, J gene, V gene, D gene, CDR3 protein, CDR3 DNA. A D gene is named only where the DNA matches it firmly. Part of the rows lack a size; the others show once, few, many or a class for expanded clones.

-	16	TRBJ2-4	TRBV5-8	TRBD1	CASSYDRGWSKNIQYF	TGTGCCAGCAGCTACGACAGGGGCTGGTCCAAAAACATTCAGTACTTC
-	14	TRBJ1-2	TRBV19	TRBD1	CASSRTGLSYGYTF	TGTGCCAGTAGTCGGACAGGTTTGAGCTATGGCTACACCTTC
once	15	TRBJ1-1	TRBV2	-	CASSVGEGRNTEAFF	TGTGCCAGCAGTGTGGGAGAGGGAAGGAACACTGAAGCTTTCTTT
once	15	TRBJ2-5	TRBV4-2	-	CASSHLPGNQETQYF	TGTGCCAGCAGCCATCTTCCGGGGAACCAAGAGACCCAGTACTTC
few	14	TRBJ2-1	TRBV30	TRBD2	CAWSVGTSENEQFF	TGTGCCTGGAGTGTCGGGACTAGCGAGAATGAGCAGTTCTTC
-	15	TRBJ2-1	TRBV5-1	TRBD2	CASSLSAGGLNEQFF	TGCGCCAGCAGCTTATCAGCGGGGGGGCTCAATGAGCAGTTCTTC
few	15	TRBJ1-2	TRBV7-2	-	CASSLATGLNYGYTF	TGTGCCAGCAGCTTAGCGACAGGCCTTAACTATGGCTACACCTTC
-	14	TRBJ2-1	TRBV19	-	CASSIGGQYNEQFF	TGTGCCAGTAGTATAGGCGGGCAGTACAATGAGCAGTTCTTC
-	17	TRBJ1-2	TRBV30	TRBD1	CAWRVDRGPSMWGRYTF	TGTGCCTGGAGGGTCGACAGGGGACCAAGTATGTGGGGGCGCTACACCTTC
-	16	TRBJ2-7	TRBV4-1	TRBD2	CASSQGGGMGVDEQYF	TGCGCCAGCAGCCAAGGGGGAGGGATGGGTGTCGACGAGCAGTACTTC
-	12	TRBJ2-2	TRBV6-5	-	CASSDDKGELFF	TGTGCCAGCAGTGACGACAAGGGGGAGCTGTTTTTT
-	15	TRBJ1-2	TRBV9	TRBD1	CASSVGGTGDYGYTF	TGTGCCAGCAGCGTAGGGGGAACAGGGGACTATGGCTACACCTTC
-	13	TRBJ1-5	TRBV13	-	CASSPRLAQPQHF	TGTGCCAGCAGCCCGCGCCTTGCCCAGCCCCAGCATTTT
-	15	TRBJ1-1	TRBV7-3	-	CASSLSIRGETEAFF	TGTGCCAGCAGCTTAAGTATCCGGGGTGAGACTGAAGCTTTCTTT
-	14	TRBJ1-4	TRBV25-1	TRBD1	CASSEGQYNEKLFF	TGTGCCAGCAGTGAGGGACAGTATAATGAAAAACTGTTTTTT
-	14	TRBJ1-5	TRBV19	-	CASTSWGAEQPQHF	TGTGCCAGTACATCGTGGGGCGCGGAACAGCCCCAGCATTTT
-	15	TRBJ1-1	TRBV4-3	-	CASSQPGGVKGEAFF	TGCGCCAGCAGCCAACCGGGGGGCGTAAAGGGTGAAGCTTTCTTT
-	15	TRBJ2-5	TRBV5-6	TRBD1	CASSPGQGRVETQYF	TGTGCCAGCAGCCCGGGACAGGGGAGGGTAGAGACCCAGTACTTC
-	13	TRBJ1-1	TRBV14	-	CASSQGLGTEAFF	TGTGCCAGCAGCCAGGGGCTGGGCACTGAAGCTTTCTTT
once	15	TRBJ2-3	TRBV7-8	TRBD2	CASSFRTSGTDTQYF	TGTGCCAGCAGCTTTCGGACTAGCGGCACAGATACGCAGTATTTT
medium-sized	16	TRBJ2-3	TRBV7-9	-	CASSFSAAEYTDTQYF	TGTGCCAGCAGCTTCTCGGCGGCGGAATACACAGATACGCAGTATTTT
few	13	TRBJ2-1	TRBV6-5	-	CASRLDSYNEQFF	TGTGCCAGCAGACTTGACAGCTACAATGAGCAGTTCTTC
-	13	TRBJ1-5	TRBV2	-	CASMEYSNQPQHF	TGTGCCAGCATGGAGTATAGCAATCAGCCCCAGCATTTT
-	16	TRBJ2-1	TRBV7-9	-	CASSSIEGAQGNEQFF	TGTGCCAGCAGCTCGATAGAAGGGGCCCAAGGGAATGAGCAGTTCTTC
few	14	TRBJ1-1	TRBV19	TRBD1	CASSRTGLSTEAFF	TGTGCCAGTAGCCGGACAGGGCTCTCCACTGAAGCTTTCTTT
-	14	TRBJ2-7	TRBV6-1	TRBD1	CASSLGTGQGEQYF	TGTGCCAGCAGTTTAGGGACAGGGCAGGGCGAGCAGTACTTC
-	17	TRBJ1-2	TRBV6-1	-	CASSGLQGGGFFYGYTF	TGTGCCAGCAGTGGGTTACAGGGTGGGGGCTTCTTTTATGGCTACACCTTC
once	13	TRBJ2-1	TRBV29-1	-	CSVEKPPGNEQFF	TGCAGCGTTGAAAAACCTCCGGGCAATGAGCAGTTCTTC
-	15	TRBJ2-2	TRBV5-8	-	CASKVVDAEAGELFF	TGTGCCAGCAAGGTGGTAGATGCGGAAGCCGGGGAGCTGTTTTTT
-	15	TRBJ1-2	TRBV6-1	TRBD1	CASITPGTGIYGYTF	TGTGCCAGCATTACCCCCGGGACAGGGATCTATGGCTACACCTTC
once	15	TRBJ1-5	TRBV6-1	TRBD1	CASRDRRGQGQPQHF	TGTGCCAGCCGAGATCGAAGGGGGCAGGGTCAGCCCCAGCATTTT
-	12	TRBJ1-1	TRBV7-2	-	CASSPLLSEAFF	TGTGCCAGCAGCCCCCTTTTGTCTGAAGCTTTCTTT
-	16	TRBJ2-1	TRBV7-8	TRBD2	CASSLGASGDNNEQFF	TGTGCCAGCAGCTTAGGCGCTAGCGGGGACAACAATGAGCAGTTCTTC
-	17	TRBJ2-7	TRBV4-1	TRBD1	CASSQDRTRDRAYEQYF	TGCGCCAGCAGCCAAGATCGGACCCGGGACAGGGCCTACGAGCAGTACTTC
-	13	TRBJ1-2	TRBV9	TRBD1	CASSQGGSYGYTF	TGTGCCAGCAGCCAGGGGGGTTCCTATGGCTACACCTTC
-	16	TRBJ2-7	TRBV10-3	TRBD2	CAISESSLAGGYEQYF	TGTGCCATCAGTGAGTCGTCTTTGGCGGGGGGCTACGAGCAGTACTTC
-	16	TRBJ1-3	TRBV7-6	TRBD1	CASSAGTGGSGNTIYF	TGTGCCAGCAGCGCCGGGACAGGCGGCTCTGGAAACACCATATATTTT
-	12	TRBJ2-5	TRBV30	-	CAWSPYLETQYF	TGTGCCTGGAGTCCATACTTAGAGACCCAGTACTTC
once	13	TRBJ1-1	TRBV29-1	-	CSADMVGNTEAFF	TGCAGCGCCGACATGGTTGGGAACACTGAAGCTTTCTTT
-	15	TRBJ1-1	TRBV5-1	-	CASSVMTVGNTEAFF	TGCGCCAGCAGCGTCATGACAGTCGGAAACACTGAAGCTTTCTTT
-	15	TRBJ1-1	TRBV5-4	-	CASSLEPGVSSEAFF	TGTGCCAGCAGCTTGGAGCCAGGGGTAAGCTCTGAAGCTTTCTTT
-	14	TRBJ1-2	TRBV29-1	-	CSVEDLTRRDGYTF	TGCAGCGTTGAAGATCTGACGCGGCGGGATGGCTACACCTTC
-	16	TRBJ1-6	TRBV5-1	TRBD1	CASSTRTGGDNSPLHF	TGCGCCAGCAGCACACGGACAGGGGGTGATAATTCACCCCTCCACTTT
-	13	TRBJ2-5	TRBV7-3	-	CASSLRGQETQYF	TGTGCCAGCAGCTTGCGGGGTCAAGAGACCCAGTACTTC
-	13	TRBJ2-5	TRBV7-3	-	CASSLGGWETQYF	TGTGCCAGCAGCTTAGGCGGGTGGGAGACCCAGTACTTC
-	14	TRBJ2-1	TRBV18	TRBD1	CASSPGTGPNEQFF	TGTGCCAGCTCGCCCGGGACAGGGCCCAATGAGCAGTTCTTC
once	14	TRBJ2-4	TRBV25-1	TRBD1	CASSDGQGANIQYF	TGTGCCAGCAGTGACGGGCAGGGGGCGAACATTCAGTACTTC
-	15	TRBJ1-1	TRBV11-2	TRBD1	CASSSTQGANTEAFF	TGTGCCAGCAGCTCCACACAGGGGGCGAACACTGAAGCTTTCTTT
-	13	TRBJ1-6	TRBV4-1	-	CASSQDRESPLHF	TGCGCCAGCAGCCAAGATAGAGAATCACCCCTCCACTTT
-	14	TRBJ2-7	TRBV7-2	-	CASSQRSVPYEQYF	TGTGCCAGCAGCCAGCGGTCAGTCCCCTACGAGCAGTACTTC
-	12	TRBJ1-2	TRBV29-1	TRBD1	CSASGGAYGYTF	TGCAGCGCTTCAGGGGGCGCCTATGGCTACACCTTC
-	14	TRBJ1-3	TRBV21-1	-	CASSKVLTGNTIYF	TGTGCCAGCAGCAAAGTATTAACTGGAAACACCATATATTTT
once	16	TRBJ1-2	TRBV27	TRBD1	CASSHTNLLDRIGYTF	TGTGCCAGCAGTCACACCAATCTCCTGGACAGGATTGGCTACACCTTC
-	12	TRBJ1-1	TRBV10-3	-	CAIGGQSSEAFF	TGTGCCATCGGAGGACAGAGTTCTGAAGCTTTCTTT
-	15	TRBJ1-2	TRBV2	-	CASKVSGGARGGYTF	TGTGCCAGCAAGGTCTCGGGGGGGGCGCGAGGAGGCTACACCTTC